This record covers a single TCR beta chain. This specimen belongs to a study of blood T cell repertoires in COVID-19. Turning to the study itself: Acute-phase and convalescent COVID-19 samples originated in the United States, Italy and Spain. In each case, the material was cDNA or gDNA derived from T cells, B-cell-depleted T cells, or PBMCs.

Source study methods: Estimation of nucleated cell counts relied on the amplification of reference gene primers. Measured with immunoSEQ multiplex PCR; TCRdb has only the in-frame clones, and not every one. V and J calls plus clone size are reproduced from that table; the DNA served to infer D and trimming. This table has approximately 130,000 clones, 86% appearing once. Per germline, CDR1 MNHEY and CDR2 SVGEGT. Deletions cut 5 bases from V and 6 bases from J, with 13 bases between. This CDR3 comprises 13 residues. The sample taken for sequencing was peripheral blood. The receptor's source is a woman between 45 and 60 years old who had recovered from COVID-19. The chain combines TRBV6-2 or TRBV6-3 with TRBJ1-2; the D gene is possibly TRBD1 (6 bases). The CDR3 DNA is TGTGCCAGCAGTATACAGGGACGGAATGGCTACACCTTC. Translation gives CASSIQGRNGYTF.